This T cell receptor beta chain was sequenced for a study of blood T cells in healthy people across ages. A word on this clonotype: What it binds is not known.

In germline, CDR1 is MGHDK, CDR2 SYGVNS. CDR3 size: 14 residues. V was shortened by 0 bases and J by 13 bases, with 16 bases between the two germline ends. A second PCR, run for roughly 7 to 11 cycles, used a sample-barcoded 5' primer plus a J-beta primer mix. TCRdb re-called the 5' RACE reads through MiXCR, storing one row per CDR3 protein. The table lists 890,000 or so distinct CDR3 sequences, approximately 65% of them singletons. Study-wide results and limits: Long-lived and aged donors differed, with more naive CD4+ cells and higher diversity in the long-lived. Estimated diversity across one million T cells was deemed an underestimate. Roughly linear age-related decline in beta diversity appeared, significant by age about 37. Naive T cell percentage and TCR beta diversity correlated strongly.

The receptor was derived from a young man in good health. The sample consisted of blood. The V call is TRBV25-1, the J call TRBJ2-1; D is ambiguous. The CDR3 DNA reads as TGTGCCAGCAGTGAATATATCGGCCAGGCGCAACAGTTCTTC. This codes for CASSEYIGQAQQFF.